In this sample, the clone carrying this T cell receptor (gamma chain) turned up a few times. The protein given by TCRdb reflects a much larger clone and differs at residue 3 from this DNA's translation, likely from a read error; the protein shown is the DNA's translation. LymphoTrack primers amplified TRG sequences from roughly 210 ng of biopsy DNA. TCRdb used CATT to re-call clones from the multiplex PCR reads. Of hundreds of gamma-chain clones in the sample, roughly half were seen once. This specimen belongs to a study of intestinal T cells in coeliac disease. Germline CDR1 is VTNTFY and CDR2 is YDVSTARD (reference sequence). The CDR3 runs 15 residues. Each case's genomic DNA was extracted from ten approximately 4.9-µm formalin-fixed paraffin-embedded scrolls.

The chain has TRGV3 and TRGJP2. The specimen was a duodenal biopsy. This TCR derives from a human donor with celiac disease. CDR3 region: CAIWDRPAGDWIKTF. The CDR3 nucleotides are TGTGCCATCTGGGACAGGCCGGCCGGTGATTGGATCAAGACGTTT.